Sequencing of this T cell receptor beta chain was carried out in a study of immune cell composition in non-small cell lung cancer. A remark on this clone: Its antigen is currently unknown.

Whole-study findings and limits: Squamous carcinomas (approximately 80%) more often had tumour-associated clones >0.5% than adenocarcinomas (33%). Tumour-reactive clones were not shown to match dominant in vivo tumour clones.

Profiled with immunoSEQ multiplex PCR; TCRdb holds only in-frame clones, not every one. The sample records about 14,000 clones, roughly 73% being singletons. V was trimmed by 4 bases and J by 2 bases, leaving 11 bases between them. Germline CDR1 SGHTS, CDR2 YDEGEE. The CDR3 covers 14 residues. The sample was lung tumor tissue. The V and J genes are TRBV5-8 and TRBJ2-3; D perhaps matches TRBD2 (6 bases). This clonotype was obtained from a human donor with non-small cell lung cancer. The CDR3 region is CASSQGTYTDTQYF. DNA for the CDR3: TGTGCCAGCAGCCAAGGGACTTACACAGATACGCAGTATTTT.